Given below is one TCR beta chain in context. The sample belongs to a study of T cell changes during pregnancy in multiple sclerosis. Assay: immunoSEQ multiplex PCR; the TCRdb copy retains only in-frame clones and omits some. The table shows under 40,000 clones, with about 92% occurring only once. V was cut by 8 bases and J by 6 bases, with 7 bases left in between. Germline CDR1 SGHNT, CDR2 YENEEA. This CDR3 region has 11 residues. The chain has TRBV11-3 and TRBJ2-2; no reliable D call. This TCR came from a female donor in good health, enrolled as a control in a pregnancy study. Here the sequenced sample was CD4+ T cells from peripheral blood mononuclear cells, taken in the third trimester of pregnancy. This CDR3 is CASGLSGELFF. In nucleotides, the CDR3 is TGTGCCAGCGGCCTTTCCGGGGAGCTGTTTTTT.